This T cell receptor (beta chain) emerged from a study of Ad26.COV2.S vaccination and SARS-CoV-2 variants. Study information: The study gave Ad26.COV2.S intramuscularly, once or twice 56 days apart. Study-wide results and caveats: The authors reported substantial breadth in spike-specific CD8+ and CD4+ T cell responses after vaccination.

Some clones are missing from TCRdb's copy, which holds only in-frame ones; the method was immunoSEQ multiplex PCR. This sample has around 300,000 clones, with less than 90% found just once. Germline V gene sequence: CDR1 GTSNPN, CDR2 SVGIG (reference sequence). The CDR3 has 11 amino acids. In the case of this clone: The target antigen is unknown. A read error may account for a junction end that differs from germline.

Documented treatment: around 19 received Ad26.COV2.S at low or high dose, single or two shots; a few received placebo; per-sample allocation not given. All samples were drawn on day 63, counting from the first vaccine or placebo injection. This clonotype was sampled from a person aged 18-65 years who received the Ad26.COV2.S COVID-19 vaccine or a placebo. The chain uses TRBV30 and TRBJ2-1; D might be TRBD2 (5 bases). The sequenced sample was peripheral blood, obtained in a trial of Ad26.COV2.S vaccine versus placebo. The CDR3 DNA follows: TGTGCCTGGAGGCTTGGGGAGAAGCCGATCTTC. This codes for CAWRLGEKPIF. Filled out from reference TRBV30 and TRBJ2-1, the complete variable domain reads SQTIHQWPATLVQPVGSPLSLECTVEGTSNPNLYWYRQAAGRGLQLLFYSVGIGQISSEVPQNLSASRPQDRQFILSSKKLLLSDSGFYLCAWRLGEKPIFGPGTRLTVL.